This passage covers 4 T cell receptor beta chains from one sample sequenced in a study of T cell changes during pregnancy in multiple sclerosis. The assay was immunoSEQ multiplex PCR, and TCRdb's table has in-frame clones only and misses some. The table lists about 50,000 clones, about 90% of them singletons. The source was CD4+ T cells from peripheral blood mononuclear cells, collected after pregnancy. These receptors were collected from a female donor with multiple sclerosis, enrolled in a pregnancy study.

The CDR3 region is CASSLPQLAGAYGEQYF. Written as DNA, the CDR3 is TGTGCCAGCAGCTTGCCCCAACTAGCGGGCGCTTACGGCGAGCAGTACTTC. This chain links TRBV5-6 with TRBJ2-7, with 9 nucleotides matching TRBD2. This CDR3 contains 17 residues. Germline lookup yields CDR1 SGHDT and CDR2 YYEEEE. The V segment lost 1 base and the J segment 6 bases; nucleotides outside the gene matches: 14.

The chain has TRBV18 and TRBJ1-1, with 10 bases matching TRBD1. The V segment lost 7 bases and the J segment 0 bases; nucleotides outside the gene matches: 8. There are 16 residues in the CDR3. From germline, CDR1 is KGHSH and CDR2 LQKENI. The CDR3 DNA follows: TGTGCCAGCTTTCAAAGGGACAGGGGTATGAACACTGAAGCTTTCTTT. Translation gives CASFQRDRGMNTEAFF.

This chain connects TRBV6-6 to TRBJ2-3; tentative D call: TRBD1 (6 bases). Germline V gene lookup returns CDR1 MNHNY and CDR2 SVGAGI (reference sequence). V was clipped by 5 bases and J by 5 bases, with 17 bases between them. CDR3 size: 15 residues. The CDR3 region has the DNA TGTGCCAGCAGTCATACAGGGTCGGGCCTAGATACGCAGTATTTT. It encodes CASSHTGSGLDTQYF.

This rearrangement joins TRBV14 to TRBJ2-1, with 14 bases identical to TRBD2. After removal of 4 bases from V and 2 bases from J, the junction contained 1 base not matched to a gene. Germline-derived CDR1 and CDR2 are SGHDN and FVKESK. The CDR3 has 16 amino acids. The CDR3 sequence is CASSPGLAGAYNEQFF. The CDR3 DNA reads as TGTGCCAGCAGCCCGGGACTAGCGGGAGCCTACAATGAGCAGTTCTTC.